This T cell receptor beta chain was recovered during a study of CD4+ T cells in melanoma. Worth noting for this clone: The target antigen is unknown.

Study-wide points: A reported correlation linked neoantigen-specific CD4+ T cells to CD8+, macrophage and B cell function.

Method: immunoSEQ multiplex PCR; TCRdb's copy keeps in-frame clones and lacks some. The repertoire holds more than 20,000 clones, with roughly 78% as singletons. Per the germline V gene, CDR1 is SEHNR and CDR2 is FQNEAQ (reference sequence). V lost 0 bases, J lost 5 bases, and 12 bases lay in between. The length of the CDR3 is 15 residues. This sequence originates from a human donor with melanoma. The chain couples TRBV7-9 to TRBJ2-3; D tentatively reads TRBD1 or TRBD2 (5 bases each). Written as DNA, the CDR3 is TGTGCCAGCAGCTTAGCGGGGACGGGGAAAGATACGCAGTATTTT. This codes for CASSLAGTGKDTQYF.